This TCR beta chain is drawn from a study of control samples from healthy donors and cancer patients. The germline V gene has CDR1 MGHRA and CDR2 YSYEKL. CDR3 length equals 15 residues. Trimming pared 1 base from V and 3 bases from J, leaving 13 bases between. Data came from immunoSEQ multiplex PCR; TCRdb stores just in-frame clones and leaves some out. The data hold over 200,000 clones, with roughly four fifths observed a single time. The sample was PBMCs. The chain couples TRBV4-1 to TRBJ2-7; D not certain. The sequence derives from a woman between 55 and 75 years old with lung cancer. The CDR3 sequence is CASSQGFITGYEQYF. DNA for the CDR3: TGCGCCAGCAGCCAAGGATTTATTACTGGCTACGAGCAGTACTTC.